Below are 5 T cell receptor beta chains sequenced from a single sample in a study of long-term antiretroviral therapy in people with HIV. Assay version v3.0 of immunoSEQ was used, and it was run at survey level. Sequenced by immunoSEQ multiplex PCR; TCRdb stores in-frame clones only, minus some. The table shows around 35,000 clones, with 95% to 98% occurring only once. Here the sequenced sample was unsorted PBMCs, taken 6.9 years after starting antiretroviral therapy. The origin of the receptors is a man aged 25 to 40 with HIV.

The CDR3 coding sequence is TGTGCCAGCAGTGAAGCGCTTTTATACGGGGTGAGCAATCAGCCCCAGCATTTT. Amino acid sequence: CASSEALLYGVSNQPQHF. The chain joins TRBV2 to TRBJ1-5; no clear D gene. V shed 0 bases and J shed 1 base, with 16 bases lying between them. The CDR3 length is 18 residues. Germline CDR1 reads SNHLY; CDR2 reads FYNNEI. The variable domain in full, with the rest retrieved from reference TRBV2 and TRBJ1-5, is EPEVTQTPSHQVTQMGQEVILRCVPISNHLYFYWYRQILGQKVEFLVSFYNNEISEKSEIFDDQFSVERPDGSNFTLKIRSTKLEDSAMYFCASSEALLYGVSNQPQHFGDGTRLSIL.

CDR3 coding DNA: TGTGCCAGCAGCGTATACGGGTTCTACCAAGAGACCCAGTACTTC. This translates into CASSVYGFYQETQYF. The J gene is TRBJ2-5, the V gene TRBV9; unclear D gene. Germline V lookup: CDR1 SGDLS, CDR2 YYNGEE. V shed 1 base and J shed 0 bases, with 10 bases lying between them. The CDR3 consists of 15 residues.

The chain combines TRBV9 with TRBJ1-2; 7 nucleotides line up with TRBD1. V lost 3 bases and J lost 8; bases outside the gene matches: 10. The CDR3 consists of 14 residues. Germline V lookup: CDR1 SGDLS, CDR2 YYNGEE. The CDR3 bases are TGTGCCAGCAGCGCCCCGGACAGGCGTATGGGCTACACCTTC. Its translation is CASSAPDRRMGYTF.

A single count supports this clone. One end of the junction fails to match germline, which may point to a read error. The chain employs TRBV7-7 and TRBJ2-5; D is possibly TRBD1 (6 bases). This CDR3 region has 13 residues. Germline lookup yields CDR1 SSHAT and CDR2 FNYEAQ (reference sequence). CDR3 in DNA: TGTGCTAGCAGCTCAGGACAGAGAGAGACCCAGTACTTC. Protein product: CASSSGQRETQYF.

This sequence joins TRBV19 and TRBJ1-2, with a possible D match to TRBD1 (6 bases). Germline CDR1 LNHDA, CDR2 SQIVND (reference sequence). Deletions cut 3 bases from V and 6 bases from J, with 14 bases between. The CDR3 consists of 14 residues. The CDR3 reads CASSIGGRGDGYTF. In DNA, the CDR3 is TGTGCCAGTAGTATCGGTGGCAGGGGAGATGGCTACACCTTC.